This T cell receptor beta chain was sequenced during a study of T-cell memory formation after mild COVID-19. Notes on the study in general: Mainly CM and EM harbored the contracting CD4+ clones; mainly EMRA harbored the CD8+ ones.

The V and J ends lost 4 bases and 6 bases, in that order; junction bases with no gene match: 13. This CDR3 is built from 16 residues. The V gene's germline CDR1 is SGDLS and CDR2 YYNGEE. Employing constant-segment primers, 5'RACE generated TCR alpha and TCR beta cDNA libraries bearing sample barcodes and UMIs. TCRdb independently ran MiXCR on the 5' RACE reads; one entry per CDR3 protein. The sample carries about 60,000 distinct CDR3 sequences, approximately 12% recorded once. For this clonotype: Its antigen is undetermined.

This receptor was identified in a man between 18 and 29 years old who had mild COVID-19 (a few samples of this study predate the infection). Cell type and time point are not known. The sample comprised PBMCs or a T cell subset sorted from them (not recorded which). V is TRBV9 and J is TRBJ2-3; 8 bases align to TRBD2. The CDR3 DNA sequence: TGTGCCAGCAGCCCCGGGACTAGGTCGCGACTGGATACGCAGTATTTT. It translates to CASSPGTRSRLDTQYF.